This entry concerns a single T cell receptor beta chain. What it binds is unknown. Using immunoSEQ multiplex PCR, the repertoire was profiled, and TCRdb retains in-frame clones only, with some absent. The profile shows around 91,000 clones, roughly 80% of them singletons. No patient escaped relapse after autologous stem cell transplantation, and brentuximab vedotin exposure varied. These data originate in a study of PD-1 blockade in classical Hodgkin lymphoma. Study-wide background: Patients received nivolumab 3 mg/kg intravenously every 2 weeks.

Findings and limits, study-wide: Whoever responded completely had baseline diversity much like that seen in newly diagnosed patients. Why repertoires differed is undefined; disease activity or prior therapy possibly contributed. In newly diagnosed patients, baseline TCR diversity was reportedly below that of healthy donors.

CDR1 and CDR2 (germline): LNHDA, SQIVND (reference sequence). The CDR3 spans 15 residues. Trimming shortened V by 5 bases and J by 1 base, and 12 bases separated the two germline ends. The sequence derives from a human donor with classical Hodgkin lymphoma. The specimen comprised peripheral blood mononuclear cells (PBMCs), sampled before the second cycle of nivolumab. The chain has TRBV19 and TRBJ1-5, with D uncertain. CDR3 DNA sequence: TGTGCCAGTAGTCCAAGAACCGTAAGCAATCAGCCCCAGCATTTT. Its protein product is CASSPRTVSNQPQHF.